The 2 T cell receptor beta chains below were found in one sample sequenced in a study of HIV-infected patients and healthy controls. Approximately 510 ng RNA was reverse transcribed with alpha and beta constant-region primers. Each of the alpha and beta chains got its own library through chain-specific third strand synthesis with indices. TCRdb recomputed calls from the 5' RACE reads with MiXCR, one row per CDR3 protein. The profile shows approximately 5,500 distinct CDR3 sequences, about 8.8% of them singletons. Roughly three months, about 14 weeks, into antiretroviral therapy, follow-up blood was collected. The repertoire came from unfractionated whole blood and reflected all unsorted peripheral T cells. Sequences were derived from blood, sampled during antiretroviral therapy. These receptors originate from an adult with HIV infection.

The chain carries TRBV20-1 and TRBJ2-5, with 12 positions matching TRBD2. Losses at the gene ends were 5 bases for V and 7 bases for J; bases not matched to a gene: 5. The CDR3 spans 13 residues. CDR1 DFQATT and CDR2 SNEGSKA come from the germline V gene (reference sequence). CDR3 loop: CSAPGLAGRTQYF. CDR3 in DNA: TGCAGTGCTCCGGGACTAGCGGGCCGGACCCAGTACTTC.

This clonotype has ten or more counts. The rearrangement joins TRBV29-1 to TRBJ2-2, with D tentatively TRBD2 (7 bases). Per the germline V gene, CDR1 is SQVTM and CDR2 is ANQGSEA. The CDR3 covers 17 residues. With 4 bases removed from V and 3 bases from J, the gap between germline ends came to 21 bases. The CDR3, as DNA: TGCAGCGTTGGGGCTGGCGGGGGCCTCCTCGACACCGGGGAGCTGTTTTTT. This encodes CSVGAGGGLLDTGELFF.